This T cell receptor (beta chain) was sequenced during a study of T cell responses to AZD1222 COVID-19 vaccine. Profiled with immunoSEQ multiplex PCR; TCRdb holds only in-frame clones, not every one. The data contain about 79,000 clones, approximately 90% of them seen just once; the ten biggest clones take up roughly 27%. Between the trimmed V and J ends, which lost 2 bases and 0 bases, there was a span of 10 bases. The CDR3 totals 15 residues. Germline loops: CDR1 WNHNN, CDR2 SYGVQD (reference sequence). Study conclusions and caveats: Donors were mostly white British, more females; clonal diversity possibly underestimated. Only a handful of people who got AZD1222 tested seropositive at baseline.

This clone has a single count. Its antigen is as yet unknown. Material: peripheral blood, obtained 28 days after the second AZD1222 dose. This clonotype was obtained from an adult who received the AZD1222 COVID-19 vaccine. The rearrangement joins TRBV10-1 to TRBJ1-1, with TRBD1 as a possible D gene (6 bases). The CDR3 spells CASSEARGVNTEAFF. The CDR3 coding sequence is TGCGCCAGCAGTGAGGCCAGGGGTGTGAACACTGAAGCTTTCTTT.